This T cell receptor beta chain stems from a study of blood T cell repertoires in COVID-19. The wider study: Material from acute and convalescent COVID-19 was sourced from the United States, Italy and Spain. PBMCs, B-cell-depleted T cells, or T cells provided the cDNA or gDNA that made up the material.

The authors' processing: Estimated nucleated cell counts came from reference gene primer amplification. TCRdb keeps only in-frame clones here, not all; method: immunoSEQ multiplex PCR. The V and J calls and clone size are taken from that table; D and trimming were inferred from the DNA. Altogether some 40,000 clones are present, roughly four fifths being singletons, with the ten largest covering more than 12%. V shed 8 bases, J shed 4 bases, and the junction held 3 bases outside the gene matches. This CDR3 comprises 14 residues. Germline V gene lookup returns CDR1 KGHSH and CDR2 LQKENI. The chain is built from TRBV18 and TRBJ2-5; the match to TRBD2 covers 14 bases. This TCR derives from a human donor in a cohort sampled during active COVID-19. Sample: peripheral blood. CDR3 in DNA: TGTGCCAGCGCGGGACTAGCGGGAGTAGAGACCCAGTACTTC. Protein sequence: CASAGLAGVETQYF.